The 30 T cell receptor beta chains below all came from one sample that was sequenced in a study of beta chain features in type 1 diabetes. Expressed TCRB transcripts got sequenced, as all isolated RNA was reverse transcribed. Profiled with immunoSEQ multiplex PCR; TCRdb holds only in-frame clones, not every one. Among under 950,000 clones listed, roughly a sixth were seen once. The sample taken for sequencing was naive CD4+ T cells from blood. These receptors all come from a woman between 18 and 30 years old in good health.

This clone was detected only a few times. The chain employs TRBV7-3 and TRBJ2-3; no firm D call. With 5 bases removed from V and 5 bases from J, the gap between germline ends came to 20 bases. From germline, CDR1 is SGHTA and CDR2 FQGTGA. This CDR3 region has 16 residues. In DNA form, the CDR3 reads TGTGCCAGCAGCCCCGGAGACCTAGTCTGGGAAGATACGCAGTATTTT. This sequence encodes CASSPGDLVWEDTQYF.

This clone has just a few counts. The chain has TRBV19 and TRBJ2-5; TRBD1 is a possible D gene (6 bases). This CDR3 comprises 16 residues. V dropped 6 bases and J dropped 2 bases, with 19 bases sitting between them. CDR1 and CDR2 (germline): LNHDA, SQIVND (reference sequence). The CDR3: CASSLITGSSQETQYF. CDR3 DNA: TGTGCCAGTAGCCTGATAACAGGGTCTTCGCAAGAGACCCAGTACTTC.

V usage is TRBV7-3 and J usage is TRBJ2-5, with D perhaps matching TRBD1 or TRBD2 (5 bases each). Germline lookup yields CDR1 SGHTA and CDR2 FQGTGA. CDR3 length equals 17 residues. Trimming left V 7 bases short and J 3 bases short, with 24 bases between. CDR3 region: CASNKVRGGDGEETQYF. In DNA form, the CDR3 reads TGTGCCAGCAATAAGGTCCGGGGCGGCGATGGGGAAGAGACCCAGTACTTC.

This chain connects TRBV14 to TRBJ2-7; possible D gene TRBD1, 6 bases. Trimming took 1 base from V and 3 from J, leaving 13 bases between them. Germline loops: CDR1 SGHDN, CDR2 FVKESK. The CDR3 extends over 15 amino acids. The CDR3 DNA follows: TGTGCCAGCAGCCAAGTCCATACGGGACACTACGAGCAGTACTTC. This encodes CASSQVHTGHYEQYF.

This clone occurred a few times. The rearrangement uses TRBV10-2 and TRBJ2-1; 12 nucleotides line up with TRBD2. V gave up 9 bases and J gave up 6 bases; unmatched junction bases: 3. CDR1 WSHSY and CDR2 SAAADI come from the germline V gene. CDR3 length: 13 amino acids. The CDR3, as DNA: TGCGCCAGTCGACTAGCGGGAGTCAATGAGCAGTTCTTC. It codes for CASRLAGVNEQFF.

The chain combines TRBV16 with TRBJ2-5; D gene uncertain. Germline lookup yields CDR1 KGHSY and CDR2 FQNENV. This CDR3 region has 14 residues. Trimming removed 1 base from V and 5 bases from J, with 11 bases in between. The CDR3 region has the DNA TGTGCCAGCAGCCAATGGACCAAAGTGGAGACCCAGTACTTC. Encoded protein: CASSQWTKVETQYF.

This clone was detected a few times. CDR3 region: CASRPDRGGRAQETQYF. CDR3 bases: TGTGCCAGCAGACCCGATCGTGGCGGGAGGGCCCAAGAGACCCAGTACTTC. The rearrangement links TRBV7-2 to TRBJ2-5; 9 bases align to TRBD2. The CDR3 covers 17 residues. The germline gives CDR1 SGHTA, CDR2 FQGNSA. The ends lost 6 bases at V and 1 base at J; junction bases unmatched: 12. Together with reference TRBV7-2 and TRBJ2-5, the CDR3 gives the full variable domain: GAGVSQSPSNKVTEKGKDVELRCDPISGHTALYWYRQSLGQGLEFLIYFQGNSAPDKSGLPSDRFSAERTGGSVSTLTIQRTQQEDSAVYLCASRPDRGGRAQETQYFGPGTRLLVL.

Ten or more counts support this clone. The V gene is TRBV10-3, the J gene TRBJ2-7; 9 bases fit TRBD1. The CDR3 has 15 residues. Germline V CDR1 and CDR2: ENHRY, SYGVKD. J lost 7 bases, V lost 3 bases, and 10 bases had no gene match. DNA of the CDR3: TGTGCCATCAGTGAAGGACAGGGGAGTGGTAGGGAGCAGTACTTC. This encodes CAISEGQGSGREQYF.

This clone has a handful of counts. Mismatch with germline at one junction end may stem from a read error. V is TRBV19 and J is TRBJ2-3, with D maybe TRBD1 (6 bases). The CDR3 consists of 13 residues. Germline V gives CDR1 LNHDA, CDR2 SQIVND (reference sequence). As DNA, the CDR3 is TGTGCCTGTAGGGGGACGGGGACAGATACGCAGTATTTT. Translation: CACRGTGTDTQYF.

A few counts support this clone. This chain joins TRBV7-2 and TRBJ2-7, with D possibly TRBD1 on 6 matching bases. V lost 5 bases and J 2 bases, leaving 13 bases between the germline ends. The CDR3 contains 14 residues. Germline lookup yields CDR1 SGHTA and CDR2 FQGNSA. CDR3 bases: TGTGCCAGCAGCGCAAATGGGGGCCCCTACGAGCAGTACTTC. Its translation: CASSANGGPYEQYF.

There are a few counts of this clone. The chain employs TRBV7-9 and TRBJ2-2, with a possible D match to TRBD1 (6 bases). The CDR3 runs 16 residues. The germline V gene has CDR1 SEHNR and CDR2 FQNEAQ (reference sequence). V was shortened by 3 bases and J by 3 bases, with 14 bases between the two germline ends. CDR3 protein: CASSFTGLPDTGELFF. The CDR3 DNA sequence: TGTGCCAGCAGCTTCACAGGGCTTCCTGACACCGGGGAGCTGTTTTTT. The whole variable domain, filled in from reference TRBV7-9 and TRBJ2-2, reads DTGVSQNPRHKITKRGQNVTFRCDPISEHNRLYWYRQTLGQGPEFLTYFQNEAQLEKSRLLSDRFSAERPKGSFSTLEIQRTEQGDSAMYLCASSFTGLPDTGELFFGEGSRLTVL.

This clone was seen a handful of times. This chain links TRBV2 with TRBJ1-2, with D maybe TRBD1 (5 bases). The germline CDR1 and CDR2 sequences are SNHLY and FYNNEI. V was shortened by 4 bases and J by 2 bases, with 8 bases between the two germline ends. This CDR3 has 13 amino acids. CDR3 amino acids: CASSVRGNYGYTF. The CDR3 nucleotides are TGTGCCAGCAGTGTCCGGGGGAACTATGGCTACACCTTC.

The rearrangement joins TRBV28 to TRBJ1-5; perhaps TRBD1 as D (5 bases). CDR1 MDHEN and CDR2 SYDVKM come from the germline V gene. V was trimmed by 4 bases and J by 4 bases, leaving 14 bases between them. The CDR3 is 15 residues long. CDR3 sequence reads: CASSWGKGWNQPQHF. The CDR3 nucleotides are TGTGCCAGCAGTTGGGGGAAAGGGTGGAATCAGCCCCAGCATTTT.

This clone was counted a few times. The chain recombines TRBV4-2 with TRBJ1-2, with 7 bases fitting TRBD1. Trimming removed 2 bases from V and 4 bases from J; junction bases left unmatched: 4. The CDR3 extends over 14 amino acids. Germline assignment: CDR1 LGHNA and CDR2 YNFKEQ. The CDR3 sequence is CASSQHRDSYGYTF. The DNA of the CDR3 is TGTGCCAGCAGCCAACATCGGGACAGCTATGGCTACACCTTC.

V and J are TRBV5-6 and TRBJ2-7; D remains unclear. Germline CDR1 and CDR2: SGHDT and YYEEEE. The length of the CDR3 is 13 residues. V lost 4 bases to trimming and J lost 2 bases, with 10 bases between them. In DNA form, the CDR3 reads TGTGCCAGCAGCGTCCGGAGTACCTACGAGCAGTACTTC. Encoded protein: CASSVRSTYEQYF. The variable domain in full, with the rest retrieved from reference TRBV5-6 and TRBJ2-7, is DAGVTQSPTHLIKTRGQQVTLRCSPKSGHDTVSWYQQALGQGPQFIFQYYEEEERQRGNFPDRFSGHQFPNYSSELNVNALLLGDSALYLCASSVRSTYEQYFGPGTRLTVT.

V usage is TRBV27 and J usage is TRBJ2-2; 7 nucleotides line up with TRBD2. V was pared by 3 bases and J by 4 bases, with 5 bases of the junction left unmatched. Germline lookup yields CDR1 MNHEY and CDR2 SMNVEV (reference sequence). The CDR3 runs to 15 residues. The CDR3 loop reads CASSFGGSITGELFF. The CDR3 DNA follows: TGTGCCAGCAGTTTCGGCGGGAGCATCACCGGGGAGCTGTTTTTT.

The J gene is TRBJ2-3, the V gene TRBV18, with D uncertain. Germline V CDR1 and CDR2: KGHSH, LQKENI. V was cut by 5 bases and J by 1 base, with 16 bases left in between. The CDR3 has 16 amino acids. The chain's CDR3 is CASSGNLVTGTDTQYF. DNA for the CDR3: TGTGCCAGCTCAGGGAATCTGGTTACTGGCACAGATACGCAGTATTTT.

This rearrangement joins TRBV9 to TRBJ2-1, with 9 bases matching TRBD2. Germline V lookup: CDR1 SGDLS, CDR2 YYNGEE. The V segment lost 4 bases and the J segment 9 bases; nucleotides outside the gene matches: 11. CDR3 size: 15 residues. The CDR3 sequence: CASSPRWVAGVEQFF. CDR3 sequence (DNA): TGTGCCAGCAGCCCCCGGTGGGTAGCGGGAGTTGAGCAGTTCTTC.

V gene TRBV10-3 combines with J gene TRBJ2-3; D unclear. The germline V gene has CDR1 ENHRY and CDR2 SYGVKD. Deletions cut 0 bases from V and 1 base from J, with 14 bases between. The CDR3 is 17 residues long. As DNA, the CDR3 is TGTGCCATCAGTGAGTCTAGGGCTCTGTTCGGCACAGATACGCAGTATTTT. It translates to CAISESRALFGTDTQYF.

Turning to this clone: Other DNA sequences within the sample encode an identical CDR3. V usage is TRBV6-5 and J usage is TRBJ2-2; D perhaps matches TRBD2 (5 bases). This CDR3 contains 13 residues. With 6 bases removed from V and 5 bases from J, the gap between germline ends came to 10 bases. Germline V gene data show CDR1 as MNHEY and CDR2 as SVGAGI. The CDR3 region is CASRPSGTGELFF. CDR3 DNA: TGTGCCAGCAGACCCTCGGGAACCGGGGAGCTGTTTTTT.

As to this clone: It is unclear where the CDR3 begins or ends on the DNA, so no DNA is shown, and the CDR3 is as TCRdb lists it. J is TRBJ2-7 and V is TRBV7-9; TRBD1 is the table's D call and was not checked against the DNA. Counting both end residues, the CDR3 totals 15 amino acids. CDR1 and CDR2 (germline): SEHNR, FQNEAQ (reference sequence). This chain's CDR3 is CASSEWGTGADLRYF.

The chain uses TRBV9 and TRBJ1-5, with D hard to call. From germline, CDR1 is SGDLS and CDR2 YYNGEE. The ends were cut back, 0 bases at V and 9 bases at J, with 10 bases in the middle. The CDR3 is 13 amino acids. Here the CDR3 DNA reads TGTGCCAGCAGCGTAGCATCTGACTCGCCCCAGCATTTT. This translates into CASSVASDSPQHF.

This clone came up a few times. This chain links TRBV15 with TRBJ2-7; TRBD2 agrees at 11 bases. Losses at the gene ends were 1 base for V and 5 bases for J; bases not matched to a gene: 4. CDR1 and CDR2 (germline): LNHNV, YYDKDF (reference sequence). The CDR3 loop spans 15 amino acids. As DNA, the CDR3 is TGTGCCACCAGCAGAGTCCTAGCGGGAGGTGACGAGCAGTACTTC. Protein sequence: CATSRVLAGGDEQYF.

A few counts support this clone. The chain couples TRBV5-1 to TRBJ2-7, with 8 positions matching TRBD2. CDR3 size: 14 residues. Trimming took 2 bases from V and 4 from J; bases not matched to a gene: 5. CDR1 and CDR2 from the germline V gene are SGHRS and YFSETQ. The CDR3 region is CASSFSGGLYEQYF. The CDR3 nucleotides are TGCGCCAGCAGCTTTTCGGGAGGGCTGTACGAGCAGTACTTC.

This clone has just a few counts. This rearrangement joins TRBV6-6 to TRBJ2-7; 8 nucleotides match TRBD2. V was pared by 2 bases and J by 0 bases, with 6 bases of the junction left unmatched. The V gene's germline CDR1 is MNHNY and CDR2 SVGAGI (reference sequence). The CDR3 extends over 16 amino acids. CDR3 DNA sequence: TGTGCCAGCAGTTACATGCGGGAGGCTAGCTCCTACGAGCAGTACTTC. This gives the protein CASSYMREASSYEQYF.

The chain combines TRBV6-5 with TRBJ2-7, with TRBD1 identical over 7 bases. Germline values: CDR1 MNHEY, CDR2 SVGAGI. Trimming removed 6 bases from V and 3 bases from J; junction bases left unmatched: 5. The CDR3 is made up of 13 amino acids. CDR3 nucleotides: TGTGCCAGCAGCAGGGACAGATTCTACGAGCAGTACTTC. Amino acid sequence: CASSRDRFYEQYF.

As to this clone: Other DNA sequences within the sample encode an identical CDR3. The rearrangement links TRBV2 to TRBJ1-5; D may be TRBD1 (6 bases). The CDR3 has 14 amino acids. CDR1 and CDR2 from the germline V gene are SNHLY and FYNNEI. V lost 4 bases and J 4 bases, leaving 11 bases between the germline ends. The CDR3 DNA is TGTGCCAGCAGTGTCGAGGGGGGAAATCAGCCCCAGCATTTT. Residues: CASSVEGGNQPQHF.

The genes are TRBV29-1 and TRBJ2-3, with 14 nucleotides matching TRBD2. The length of the CDR3 is 15 residues. Germline V lookup: CDR1 SQVTM, CDR2 ANQGSEA. The junction had 1 base not matched to a gene; V was cut back by 4 bases and J by 1 base. In DNA form, the CDR3 reads TGCAGCGTTGTGGGACTAGCGGGAGGCACAGATACGCAGTATTTT. Amino acid sequence: CSVVGLAGGTDTQYF.

There are a few counts of this clone. The chain links TRBV7-8 to TRBJ2-3, with 8 bases fitting TRBD2. This CDR3 contains 14 residues. The V and J ends lost 7 bases and 1 base, in that order; junction bases with no gene match: 4. CDR1 and CDR2 (germline): SGHVS, FQNEAQ. CDR3 DNA sequence: TGTGCCAGCACCTTGACTAGCGGCACAGATACGCAGTATTTT. It yields the protein CASTLTSGTDTQYF.

As regards this clone: This CDR3 is also generated by other DNA sequences in the sample. This chain connects TRBV28 to TRBJ2-7, with a tentative D call TRBD1 (5 bases). The CDR3 has 13 residues. V was cut by 5 bases and J by 3 bases, with 11 bases left in between. CDR1 is MDHEN and CDR2 is SYDVKM in the germline V gene. CDR3 sequence reads: CASSLQGSYEQYF. CDR3 DNA: TGTGCCAGCAGTCTTCAGGGTAGCTACGAGCAGTACTTC.